This is a list of T cell receptor beta chains from one sample in a study of blood T cell repertoires in COVID-19. Profiling relied on immunoSEQ multiplex PCR, and the TCRdb table lists in-frame clones only, not all of them. Among about 220,000 clones listed, about three quarters were seen once. The sequenced material came from peripheral blood. The receptor set was obtained from a woman in her 70s with acute or convalescent COVID-19. Each CDR3 is given with its conserved first and last residue. The D gene is left open where the match is weak.

>TRBV27|.|TRBJ2-2
CASSREWDTGELFF
>TRBV12-3/TRBV12-4|.|TRBJ1-1
CASKRGGTEAFF
>TRBV25-1|TRBD1|TRBJ1-1
CASSELGTGGNTEAFF
>TRBV3-1/TRBV3-2|.|TRBJ1-1
CASSQGELRAFF
>TRBV30|TRBD1|TRBJ2-5
CAWSDGGETGVLETQYF
>TRBV6-2/TRBV6-3|TRBD2|TRBJ2-3
CASSYDSGGTDTQYF
>TRBV4-3|TRBD1|TRBJ1-2
CASSQDWTGIIYGYTF
>TRBV3-1/TRBV3-2|.|TRBJ2-2
CASSPVRLANTGELFF
>TRBV12-3/TRBV12-4|.|TRBJ2-7
CASSRRGSYEQYF
>TRBV3-1/TRBV3-2|.|TRBJ1-5
CASSQDLYSHQPQHF
>TRBV24-1|TRBD2|TRBJ2-3
CATSDSFGLAGFSTDTQYF
>TRBV21-1|.|TRBJ1-2
CASRDREDCYGYTF
>TRBV3-1/TRBV3-2|.|TRBJ2-5
CASSAGGQETQYF
>TRBV9|.|TRBJ1-3
CASSVSGSENTIYF
>TRBV7-6|.|TRBJ2-3
CASSLSGTTDTQYF
>TRBV6-6|TRBD1|TRBJ2-7
CASSFGTGYEQYF
>TRBV5-1|.|TRBJ1-5
CASSPSGGLQRPQHF
>TRBV3-1/TRBV3-2|.|TRBJ2-5
CASSPLEGTQYF
>TRBV24-1|TRBD1|TRBJ2-1
CATRGTGPYNEQFF
>TRBV6-5|TRBD2|TRBJ2-3
CASSSQAGWSTDTQYF
>TRBV5-6|TRBD1|TRBJ1-1
CASSLGQGVNTEAFF
>TRBV19|TRBD1|TRBJ1-1
CASRLDQGVEAFF
>TRBV5-1|.|TRBJ1-2
CASSLSPGNGYTF
>TRBV30|TRBD2|TRBJ2-4
CAWSGPGAGGGIQYF
>TRBV25-1|TRBD1|TRBJ2-7
CASRSGQAYEQYF
>TRBV11-2|TRBD2|TRBJ2-5
CASSLTSGGAAETQYF
>TRBV7-3|.|TRBJ2-3
CASSSDYTDTQYF
>TRBV24-1|.|TRBJ2-2
CATSAGTPGELFF
>TRBV6-5|.|TRBJ2-3
CASSSPGQNTQYF
>TRBV5-6|TRBD1|TRBJ2-3
CASSKGQGGDTQYF
>TRBV6-5|.|TRBJ2-7
CANQPRGKDEQYF
>TRBV6-4|.|TRBJ1-5
CASGGGGSNQPQHF
>TRBV5-1|.|TRBJ2-7
CASSLGQTEQYF
>TRBV27|TRBD1|TRBJ2-2
CASRRADRDTGELFF
>TRBV29-1|TRBD1|TRBJ1-1
CSVRQGIQAFF
>TRBV7-2|.|TRBJ2-3
CASGGDSTDTQYF
>TRBV6-5|.|TRBJ1-5
CASTGYGNSNQPQHF
>TRBV2|TRBD2|TRBJ2-2
CATRLRGGPTGELFF
>TRBV9|.|TRBJ1-6
CASSAGIGSPYSPLHF
>TRBV11-1|.|TRBJ2-2
CAIQGGIRSTGELFF
>TRBV13|.|TRBJ2-7
CASSLRSGAYEQYF